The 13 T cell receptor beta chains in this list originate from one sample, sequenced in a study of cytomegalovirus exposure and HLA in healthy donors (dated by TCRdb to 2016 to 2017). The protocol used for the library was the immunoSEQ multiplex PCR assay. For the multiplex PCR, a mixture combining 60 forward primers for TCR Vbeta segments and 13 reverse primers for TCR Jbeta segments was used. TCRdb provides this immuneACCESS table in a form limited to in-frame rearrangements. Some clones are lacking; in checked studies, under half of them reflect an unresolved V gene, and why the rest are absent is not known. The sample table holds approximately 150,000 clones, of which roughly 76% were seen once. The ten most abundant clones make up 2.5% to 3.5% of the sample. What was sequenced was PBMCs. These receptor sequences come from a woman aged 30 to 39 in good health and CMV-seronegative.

This CDR3 reads CASSPDLGAGAFF. CDR3 in DNA: TGTGCCAGCAGTCCCGATTTGGGGGCCGGAGCTTTCTTT. The chain combines TRBV28 with TRBJ1-1; perhaps TRBD1 as D (6 bases). The ends were cut back, 5 bases at V and 10 bases at J, with 17 bases in the middle. CDR1 is MDHEN, CDR2 SYDVKM, per germline. The CDR3 consists of 13 residues. Filled out from reference TRBV28 and TRBJ1-1, the complete variable domain reads DVKVTQSSRYLVKRTGEKVFLECVQDMDHENMFWYRQDPGLGLRLIYFSYDVKMKEKGDIPEGYSVSREKKERFSLILESASTNQTSMYLCASSPDLGAGAFFGQGTRLTVV.

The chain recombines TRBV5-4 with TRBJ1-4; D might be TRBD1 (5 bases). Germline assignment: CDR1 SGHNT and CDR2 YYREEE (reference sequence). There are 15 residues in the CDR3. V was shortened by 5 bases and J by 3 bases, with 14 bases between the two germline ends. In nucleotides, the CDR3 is TGTGCCAGCAGTCGGGACTCCACGTCTAATGAAAAACTGTTTTTT. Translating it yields CASSRDSTSNEKLFF.

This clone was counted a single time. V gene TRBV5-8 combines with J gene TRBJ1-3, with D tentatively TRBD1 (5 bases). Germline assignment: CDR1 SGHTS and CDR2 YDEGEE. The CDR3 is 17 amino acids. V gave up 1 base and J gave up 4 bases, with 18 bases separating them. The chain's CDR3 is CASSLRRDSGGGNTIYF. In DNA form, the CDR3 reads TGTGCCAGCAGCTTGAGGAGGGACTCTGGTGGGGGAAACACCATATATTTT. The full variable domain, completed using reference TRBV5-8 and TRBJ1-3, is EAGVTQSPTHLIKTRGQQATLRCSPISGHTSVYWYQQALGLGLQFLLWYDEGEERNRGNFPPRFSGRQFPNYSSELNVNALELEDSALYLCASSLRRDSGGGNTIYFGEGSWLTVV.

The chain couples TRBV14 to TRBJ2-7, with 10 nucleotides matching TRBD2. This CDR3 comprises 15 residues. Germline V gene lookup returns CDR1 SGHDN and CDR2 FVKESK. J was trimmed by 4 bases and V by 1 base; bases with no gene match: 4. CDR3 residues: CASSQASSGGYEQYF. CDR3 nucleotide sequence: TGTGCCAGCAGCCAAGCGAGTAGCGGGGGGTACGAGCAGTACTTC.

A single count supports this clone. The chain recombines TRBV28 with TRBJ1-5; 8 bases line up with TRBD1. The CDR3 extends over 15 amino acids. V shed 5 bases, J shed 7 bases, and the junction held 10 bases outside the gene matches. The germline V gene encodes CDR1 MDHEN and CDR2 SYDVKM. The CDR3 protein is CASSPLDRGNQPQHF. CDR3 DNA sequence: TGTGCCAGCAGTCCCTTAGACAGGGGTAACCAGCCCCAGCATTTT.

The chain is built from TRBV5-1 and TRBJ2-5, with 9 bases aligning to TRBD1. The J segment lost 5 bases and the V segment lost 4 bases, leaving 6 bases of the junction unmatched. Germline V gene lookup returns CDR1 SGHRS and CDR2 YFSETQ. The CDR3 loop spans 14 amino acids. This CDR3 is CASSAGTGMETQYF. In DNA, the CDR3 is TGCGCCAGCAGCGCGGGGACAGGGATGGAGACCCAGTACTTC.

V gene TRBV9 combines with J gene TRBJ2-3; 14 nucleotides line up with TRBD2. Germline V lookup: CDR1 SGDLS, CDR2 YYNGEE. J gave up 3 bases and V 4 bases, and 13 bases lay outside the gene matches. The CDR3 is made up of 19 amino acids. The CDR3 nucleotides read TGTGCCAGCAGCTCCAGACTAGCGGGAGGGGGTAAGGTGACAGATACGCAGTATTTT. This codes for CASSSRLAGGGKVTDTQYF.

The CDR3 here is CAWSVQGEFEANTGELFF. The CDR3 DNA reads as TGTGCCTGGAGTGTACAGGGGGAGTTTGAAGCGAACACCGGGGAGCTGTTTTTT. The chain employs TRBV30 and TRBJ2-2, with TRBD1 identical over 8 bases. V lost 0 bases to trimming and J lost 0 bases; unmatched junction nucleotides: 9. The CDR3 has 18 amino acids. The germline V gene has CDR1 GTSNPN and CDR2 SVGIG (reference sequence).

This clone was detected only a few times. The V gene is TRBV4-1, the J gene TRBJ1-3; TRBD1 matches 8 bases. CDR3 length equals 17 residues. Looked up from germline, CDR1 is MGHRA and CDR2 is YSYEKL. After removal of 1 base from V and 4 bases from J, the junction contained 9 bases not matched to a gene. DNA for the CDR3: TGCGCCAGCAGCCAAGTGGGGACAGGTCGGAGAGGAAACACCATATATTTT. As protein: CASSQVGTGRRGNTIYF.

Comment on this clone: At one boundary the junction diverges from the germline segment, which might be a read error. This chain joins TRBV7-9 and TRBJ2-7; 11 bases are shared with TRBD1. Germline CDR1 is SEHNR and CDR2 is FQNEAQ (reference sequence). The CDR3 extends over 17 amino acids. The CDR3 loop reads CSSSLDPVGGTGGEQYF. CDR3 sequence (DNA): TGTTCCAGCAGCTTAGATCCGGTTGGCGGGACAGGGGGAGAGCAGTACTTC.

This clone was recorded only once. The CDR3, as DNA: TGCGCCAGCAGCTTAGAGGGCCTGAACACCGGGGAGCTGTTTTTT. Amino acids: CASSLEGLNTGELFF. The rearrangement uses TRBV5-1 and TRBJ2-2; TRBD2 might be the D (5 bases). CDR1 and CDR2 (germline): SGHRS, YFSETQ. V dropped 2 bases and J dropped 1 base, with 9 bases sitting between them. CDR3 length: 15 residues. Complete variable domain (other parts from reference TRBV5-1 and TRBJ2-2): KAGVTQTPRYLIKTRGQQVTLSCSPISGHRSVSWYQQTPGQGLQFLFEYFSETQRNKGNFPGRFSGRQFSNSRSEMNVSTLELGDSALYLCASSLEGLNTGELFFGEGSRLTVL.

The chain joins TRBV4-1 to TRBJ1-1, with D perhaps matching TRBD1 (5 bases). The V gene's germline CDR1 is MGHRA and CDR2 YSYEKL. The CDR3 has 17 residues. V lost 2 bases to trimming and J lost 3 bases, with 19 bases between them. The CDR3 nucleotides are TGCGCCAGCAGCCAAAACTTTCTAGGCAGGGTGGACACTGAAGCTTTCTTT. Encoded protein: CASSQNFLGRVDTEAFF.

The CDR3 bases are TGTGCTAGTGGTTTGGTCGGGACAGGGTCCAGCAATGAGCAGTTCTTC. Its protein is CASGLVGTGSSNEQFF. V usage is TRBV12-5 and J usage is TRBJ2-1, with 9 bases lining up with TRBD1. In germline, CDR1 is LGHNT, CDR2 FRNRAP. The ends lost 0 bases at V and 6 bases at J; junction bases unmatched: 6. The CDR3 is 16 amino acids.